A single sample is the source of the 23 T cell receptor beta chains below, sequenced in a study of Graves' ophthalmopathy and Graves' hyperthyroidism. Using RNA transcripts, the TCR beta CDR3 regions were amplified. First-round RT-PCR used HTBI primers; second-round multiplex PCR followed. TCRdb reprocessed the multiplex PCR reads via MiXCR and lists one record per CDR3 protein. The sample consists of hundreds of thousands of distinct CDR3 sequences, 35% to 50% of them appearing once. Sample: peripheral blood. These receptors were collected from an adult man with Graves' ophthalmopathy.

This sequence joins TRBV7-9 and TRBJ2-1, with D uncertain. CDR1 is SEHNR and CDR2 is FQNEAQ in the germline V gene (reference sequence). Trimming pared 7 bases from V and 7 bases from J, leaving 11 bases between. This CDR3 region has 12 residues. The DNA for the CDR3 is TGTGCCAGCACCCTCCTCGAAAATGAGCAGTTCTTC. Translated, it gives CASTLLENEQFF. The full variable domain, rest sourced from reference TRBV7-9 and TRBJ2-1, is DTGVSQNPRHKITKRGQNVTFRCDPISEHNRLYWYRQTLGQGPEFLTYFQNEAQLEKSRLLSDRFSAERPKGSFSTLEIQRTEQGDSAMYLCASTLLENEQFFGPGTRLTVL.

This clonotype was seen a few times. The J gene is TRBJ1-1, the V gene TRBV19; a weak D match, TRBD1 (5 bases). Looked up from germline, CDR1 is LNHDA and CDR2 is SQIVND (reference sequence). The V end lost 9 bases, the J end lost 0 bases, and 17 bases lay between the germline ends. The CDR3 extends over 15 amino acids. CDR3 residues: CASSYSRTMNTEAFF. The CDR3 nucleotides are TGTGCCAGCAGTTACTCCAGGACAATGAACACTGAAGCTTTCTTT.

The genes are TRBV19 and TRBJ1-4, with 9 bases aligning to TRBD1. The J segment lost 7 bases and the V segment lost 5 bases, leaving 5 bases of the junction unmatched. The CDR3 has 14 residues. CDR1 is LNHDA and CDR2 is SQIVND in the germline V gene (reference sequence). Here the CDR3 DNA reads TGTGCCAGTAGTCCGGACAGGGGAATTGAAAAACTGTTTTTT. It translates to CASSPDRGIEKLFF.

This chain uses TRBV2 with TRBJ1-1; D remains unclear. The CDR3 runs to 14 residues. Germline CDR1 is SNHLY and CDR2 is FYNNEI. V was clipped by 4 bases and J by 4 bases, with 13 bases between them. The CDR3 bases are TGTGCCAGCAGTGTGAGGCAGGTGGTCACTGAAGCTTTCTTT. This codes for CASSVRQVVTEAFF.

A few counts support this clonotype. The J gene is TRBJ1-1, the V gene TRBV2; no clear D. The V and J ends lost 5 bases and 5 bases respectively, with 15 bases between them. This CDR3 spans 14 amino acids. The V gene's germline CDR1 is SNHLY and CDR2 FYNNEI. The CDR3 reads CASSSPRGGTEAFF. CDR3 sequence (DNA): TGTGCCAGCAGTTCCCCCCGGGGTGGGACTGAAGCTTTCTTT.

This clonotype has just a few counts. The chain is built from TRBV2 and TRBJ1-1, with D uncertain. The CDR3 is made up of 16 amino acids. Trimming took off 4 bases at V and 1 base at J, with 16 bases between the two ends. The germline V gene has CDR1 SNHLY and CDR2 FYNNEI. The CDR3 DNA reads TGTGCCAGCAGTGCTCCCAATCGGGCGGGGAACACTGAAGCTTTCTTT. The encoded protein is CASSAPNRAGNTEAFF.

The chain employs TRBV2 and TRBJ1-5, with TRBD1 matching 9 bases. V dropped 5 bases and J dropped 7; count of bases not matched to a gene: 18. This CDR3 has 18 residues. CDR1 SNHLY and CDR2 FYNNEI come from the germline V gene. The CDR3 sequence: CASSFLIGTGQGRQPQHF. The CDR3 nucleotides are TGTGCCAGCAGTTTTCTAATCGGCACTGGACAGGGGCGACAGCCCCAGCATTTT.

In its sample, this clonotype was seen a few times. V is TRBV5-4 and J is TRBJ2-5, with 9 bases fitting TRBD2. The V gene's germline CDR1 is SGHNT and CDR2 YYREEE (reference sequence). Germline trimming cut 7 bases from V and 3 bases from J; bases unmatched to any gene: 4. The CDR3 runs 13 residues. Here the CDR3 reads CASLAGGKETQYF. In DNA, the CDR3 is TGTGCCAGCCTGGCGGGAGGGAAAGAGACCCAGTACTTC.

Comment on this clonotype: One junction end disagrees with the germline gene, perhaps due to a read error. J is TRBJ1-2 and V is TRBV7-9; weak D call: TRBD1 (6 bases). The CDR3 sequence is 14 residues long. Looked up from germline, CDR1 is SEHNR and CDR2 is FQNEAQ (reference sequence). For the CDR3, the DNA is TGCGCCAGCAGCCAAGGGCAGGGGAGGGTTGGCTACACCTTC. Translation: CASSQGQGRVGYTF.

Many counts were recorded for this clonotype. The chain combines TRBV9 with TRBJ1-2, with 7 nucleotides matching TRBD1. Germline V gene sequence: CDR1 SGDLS, CDR2 YYNGEE. The V segment lost 4 bases and the J segment 4 bases; nucleotides outside the gene matches: 10. The CDR3 runs to 15 residues. The CDR3 loop reads CASSPRQGWIYGYTF. The CDR3 nucleotides read TGTGCCAGCAGCCCTCGACAGGGATGGATCTATGGCTACACCTTC.

This clonotype was seen a few times. V is TRBV7-9 and J is TRBJ1-1; D unresolved. Between the trimmed V and J ends, which lost 6 bases and 1 base, there was a span of 6 bases. Germline V lookup: CDR1 SEHNR, CDR2 FQNEAQ (reference sequence). The CDR3 runs to 12 residues. The CDR3 here is CASRQSNTEAFF. DNA for the CDR3: TGTGCCAGCAGACAATCGAACACTGAAGCTTTCTTT.

The V and J genes are TRBV7-9 and TRBJ1-4; D remains ambiguous. CDR1 and CDR2 (germline): SEHNR, FQNEAQ (reference sequence). The CDR3 contains 14 residues. The ends were cut back, 9 bases at V and 7 bases at J, with 18 bases in the middle. The DNA for the CDR3 is TGTGCCAGTCGACCCTTACTCCGGGGTGAAAAACTGTTTTTT. This gives the protein CASRPLLRGEKLFF. Variable domain in full (rest from reference TRBV7-9 and TRBJ1-4): DTGVSQNPRHKITKRGQNVTFRCDPISEHNRLYWYRQTLGQGPEFLTYFQNEAQLEKSRLLSDRFSAERPKGSFSTLEIQRTEQGDSAMYLCASRPLLRGEKLFFGSGTQLSVL.

This clonotype came up a few times. V and J are TRBV5-5 and TRBJ2-7; D remains unclear. Germline V gene sequence: CDR1 SGHKS, CDR2 YYEKEE (reference sequence). The CDR3 is 14 residues long. Trimming left V 0 bases short and J 2 bases short, with 9 bases between. The chain's CDR3 is CASSLVKETYEQYF. The CDR3 DNA reads TGTGCCAGCAGCTTGGTGAAGGAAACCTACGAGCAGTACTTC.

This clonotype was counted at least ten times. The chain recombines TRBV29-1 with TRBJ1-2; 8 bases are shared with TRBD1. Germline lookup yields CDR1 SQVTM and CDR2 ANQGSEA. The CDR3 has 13 residues. The V gene end was trimmed by 3 bases and the J gene end by 6 bases; junction bases not matched to a gene: 6. The chain's CDR3 is CSVDPTGADGYTF. DNA of the CDR3: TGCAGCGTTGATCCGACAGGGGCGGATGGCTACACCTTC.

The chain recombines TRBV9 with TRBJ2-7; 8 nucleotides line up with TRBD2. The V and J ends lost 3 bases and 3 bases, in that order; junction bases with no gene match: 5. Germline V gene sequence: CDR1 SGDLS, CDR2 YYNGEE. This CDR3 contains 14 residues. CDR3 DNA sequence: TGTGCCAGCAGCGCGGGGGGGGCACTCTACGAGCAGTACTTC. Translated, it gives CASSAGGALYEQYF.

This clonotype appeared many times. V is TRBV10-3 and J is TRBJ1-6; 8 bases fit TRBD1. The CDR3 length is 13 residues. V lost 11 bases to trimming and J lost 8 bases; unmatched junction nucleotides: 8. Per germline, CDR1 ENHRY and CDR2 SYGVKD. The CDR3 spells CASSRGLDSPLHF. The CDR3, as DNA: TGTGCCTCCTCCAGGGGGCTCGATTCACCCCTCCACTTT.

The rearrangement links TRBV10-3 to TRBJ2-5; 8 bases agree with TRBD2. The length of the CDR3 is 12 residues. Unmatched junction bases numbered 6, after V lost 7 bases and J lost 8 bases. Germline CDR1 and CDR2: ENHRY and SYGVKD. The DNA of the CDR3 is TGTGCCATCAATCGGGAGGGAGACACCCAGTACTTC. This gives the protein CAINREGDTQYF.

There are many counts of this clonotype. The V call is TRBV12-3 or TRBV12-4, the J call TRBJ1-5, with D uncertain. The CDR3 is 14 amino acids. V was cut by 6 bases and J by 0 bases, with 9 bases left in between. Here the CDR3 DNA reads TGTGCCAGCAGGGTCGGGTATAGCAATCAGCCCCAGCATTTT. Translating it yields CASRVGYSNQPQHF.

This sequence joins TRBV12-3 or TRBV12-4 and TRBJ2-7; 8 bases align to TRBD2. With 8 bases clipped from V and 6 bases from J, the junction kept 15 bases outside the gene matches. This CDR3 contains 15 residues. CDR3 sequence reads: CASGAFSGRGSEQYF. The CDR3 nucleotides read TGTGCCAGCGGCGCCTTCAGCGGGAGAGGAAGCGAGCAGTACTTC.

This clonotype was recorded many times. One junction end does not reproduce the germline sequence, and a read error may be involved. The chain's CDR3 is CASSLAGGTQETQYF. The DNA of the CDR3 is TGTGCCAGCAGTCTAGCGGGGGGCACTCAAGAGACCCAGTACTTC. V usage is TRBV10-3 and J usage is TRBJ2-5; 11 positions match TRBD2. From germline, CDR1 is ENHRY and CDR2 SYGVKD. The CDR3 runs to 15 residues.

This clonotype was seen repeatedly, ten times or more. The rearrangement joins TRBV7-9 to TRBJ1-4; D may be TRBD1 (6 bases). The CDR3 is made up of 15 amino acids. The V end was cut by 5 bases, the J end by 8 bases, with 18 bases between. Germline CDR1 reads SEHNR; CDR2 reads FQNEAQ (reference sequence). CDR3 nucleotide sequence: TGTGCCAGCAGCCCTAGATACGGGGGCGGCGAAAAACTGTTTTTT. This codes for CASSPRYGGGEKLFF.

The V gene is TRBV10-2, the J gene TRBJ1-3, with D hard to call. The CDR3 length is 13 residues. Germline V gene data show CDR1 as WSHSY and CDR2 as SAAADI. The V gene lost 7 bases and the J gene lost 7 bases, with 14 bases spanning the gap. As DNA, the CDR3 is TGCGCCAGCACTCCAGGTGGCGGGAACACCATATATTTT. Residues: CASTPGGGNTIYF.

The V and J genes are TRBV3-1 and TRBJ2-5; TRBD1 matches 10 bases. CDR1 and CDR2 (germline): LGHDT, YNNKEL (reference sequence). J was trimmed by 5 bases and V by 8 bases; bases with no gene match: 5. This CDR3 is 13 amino acids long. The CDR3 protein is CASGTGVEETQYF. The CDR3 nucleotides read TGTGCCAGCGGGACAGGGGTTGAGGAGACCCAGTACTTC.